These 24 T cell receptor beta chains were sequenced from one sample in a study of technical replicates of blood from several donors. Libraries were prepared by immunoSEQ multiplex PCR; TCRdb keeps only in-frame clonotypes and omits some of them. The sample records about 98,000 clones, approximately 95% being singletons. The sequenced material came from T cells isolated from PBMCs. All receptors come from a human donor in good health.

J is TRBJ1-4 and V is TRBV27; tentatively, D is TRBD1 (6 bases). Germline CDR1 MNHEY, CDR2 SMNVEV (reference sequence). The CDR3 is 15 amino acids. V was trimmed by 5 bases and J by 4 bases, leaving 14 bases between them. The CDR3 spells CASSRTGLLNEKLFF. In DNA form, the CDR3 reads TGTGCCAGCAGTCGCACAGGGCTGCTTAATGAAAAACTGTTTTTT. Looking up the rest from reference TRBV27 and TRBJ1-4 gives the full variable domain: EAQVTQNPRYLITVTGKKLTVTCSQNMNHEYMSWYRQDPGLGLRQIYYSMNVEVTDKGDVPEGYKVSRKEKRNFPLILESPSPNQTSLYFCASSRTGLLNEKLFFGSGTQLSVL.

This clone was seen once. Other DNA sequences in the sample encode the same CDR3. The chain combines TRBV28 with TRBJ2-7; 8 bases map to TRBD2. Trimming removed 6 bases from V and 4 bases from J; junction bases left unmatched: 2. Germline CDR1 MDHEN, CDR2 SYDVKM. The CDR3 sequence is 12 residues long. In nucleotides, the CDR3 is TGTGCCAGCAGAATAGCGGGATACGAGCAGTACTTC. It specifies CASRIAGYEQYF.

This clone was seen only once. The chain links TRBV7-2 to TRBJ2-7; TRBD2 matches 11 bases. The germline CDR1 and CDR2 sequences are SGHTA and FQGNSA. This CDR3 is built from 15 residues. V lost 6 bases, J lost 3 bases, and 7 bases stayed unmatched. Here the CDR3 reads CASSLTGTSGYEQYF. CDR3 sequence (DNA): TGTGCCAGCAGTTTAACTGGGACTAGCGGCTACGAGCAGTACTTC. Full variable domain (remainder filled in from reference TRBV7-2 and TRBJ2-7): GAGVSQSPSNKVTEKGKDVELRCDPISGHTALYWYRQSLGQGLEFLIYFQGNSAPDKSGLPSDRFSAERTGGSVSTLTIQRTQQEDSAVYLCASSLTGTSGYEQYFGPGTRLTVT.

V usage is TRBV10-2 and J usage is TRBJ2-3; the D gene is possibly TRBD1 (5 bases). V lost 5 bases, J lost 3 bases, and 18 bases lay in between. The germline CDR1 and CDR2 sequences are WSHSY and SAAADI. The CDR3 runs to 16 residues. The CDR3: CASSRWGPRETDTQYF. CDR3 coding DNA: TGCGCCAGCAGTCGGTGGGGCCCCCGAGAGACAGATACGCAGTATTTT.

The CDR3 is CASSLDGTNYGYTF. The CDR3 DNA follows: TGTGCCAGCAGCCTCGACGGGACTAACTATGGCTACACCTTC. The J gene is TRBJ1-2, the V gene TRBV28, with unresolved D. CDR1 is MDHEN, CDR2 SYDVKM, per germline. The CDR3 totals 14 residues. The V and J ends lost 6 bases and 0 bases respectively, with 11 bases between them.

J is TRBJ2-7 and V is TRBV6-1, with 7 positions matching TRBD2. Germline lookup yields CDR1 MNHNS and CDR2 SASEGT. V shed 11 bases and J 5 bases; nucleotides not matched to a gene: 18. The length of the CDR3 is 15 residues. The CDR3 bases are TGTGCCGCCCTTAAGCTAGGGACTAAAGCGAACGAGCAGTACTTC. This gives the protein CAALKLGTKANEQYF.

This chain links TRBV5-4 with TRBJ1-2; D gene ambiguous. CDR1 and CDR2 from the germline V gene are SGHNT and YYREEE (reference sequence). The ends were cut back, 4 bases at V and 1 base at J, with 11 bases in the middle. CDR3 size: 14 residues. The CDR3 DNA is TGTGCCAGCAGCCCCCGGGTGTTTAACTATGGCTACACCTTC. Encoded protein: CASSPRVFNYGYTF.

The J gene is TRBJ2-7, the V gene TRBV7-9, with 7 bases aligning to TRBD2. V was pared by 1 base and J by 2 bases, with 14 bases of the junction left unmatched. This CDR3 is built from 18 residues. The germline CDR1 and CDR2 sequences are SEHNR and FQNEAQ (reference sequence). The CDR3 spells CASSLGKGRLASTYEQYF. The CDR3 DNA is TGTGCCAGCAGCTTAGGGAAAGGACGACTAGCCTCAACCTACGAGCAGTACTTC.

This sequence joins TRBV15 and TRBJ1-4, with TRBD1 matching over 9 bases. The CDR3 totals 16 residues. With V trimmed by 1 base and J by 8 bases, 8 bases remained unmatched. Looked up from germline, CDR1 is LNHNV and CDR2 is YYDKDF (reference sequence). The DNA for the CDR3 is TGTGCCACCAGCAGAGGACCGGGACAGGGTCGAGAAAAACTGTTTTTT. This translates into CATSRGPGQGREKLFF.

The chain couples TRBV6-5 to TRBJ1-6; the D gene is possibly TRBD1 (5 bases). Germline V CDR1 and CDR2: MNHEY, SVGAGI. CDR3 length: 12 residues. V was clipped by 6 bases and J by 7 bases, with 7 bases between them. CDR3 protein: CASRRQNSPLHF. The CDR3 DNA follows: TGTGCCAGCAGACGACAGAATTCACCCCTCCACTTT.

The chain is built from TRBV27 and TRBJ1-1; D not resolved. V lost 5 bases and J lost 2, with 12 bases in between. This CDR3 has 14 residues. The germline V gene has CDR1 MNHEY and CDR2 SMNVEV (reference sequence). The CDR3 region is CASSVEGSNTEAFF. The CDR3 region has the DNA TGTGCCAGCAGTGTGGAGGGAAGCAACACTGAAGCTTTCTTT.

The chain employs TRBV19 and TRBJ2-2; D possibly corresponds to TRBD2 (6 bases). Germline CDR1 reads LNHDA; CDR2 reads SQIVND (reference sequence). V lost 3 bases and J lost 7, with 12 bases in between. This CDR3 has 14 amino acids. CDR3 region: CASSIPRLDGELFF. CDR3 coding DNA: TGTGCCAGTAGTATCCCTAGACTAGACGGGGAGCTGTTTTTT.

The chain carries TRBV15 and TRBJ1-5; possible D gene TRBD1, 6 bases. Germline CDR1 and CDR2: LNHNV and YYDKDF (reference sequence). The CDR3 extends over 17 amino acids. V was shortened by 0 bases and J by 0 bases, with 12 bases between the two germline ends. CDR3 in DNA: TGTGCCACCAGCAGAGATGGGACAACCTATAGCAATCAGCCCCAGCATTTT. Translation gives CATSRDGTTYSNQPQHF.

This sequence joins TRBV28 and TRBJ2-5; a weak D match, TRBD2 (5 bases). Germline CDR1 is MDHEN and CDR2 is SYDVKM. The CDR3 length is 15 residues. V lost 5 bases to trimming and J lost 5 bases, with 18 bases between them. CDR3 nucleotide sequence: TGTGCCAGCAGTATCCCGGGGTCTGTGCGGGAGACCCAGTACTTC. It encodes CASSIPGSVRETQYF. Using reference TRBV28 and TRBJ2-5 for the parts outside the CDR3, the full variable domain is DVKVTQSSRYLVKRTGEKVFLECVQDMDHENMFWYRQDPGLGLRLIYFSYDVKMKEKGDIPEGYSVSREKKERFSLILESASTNQTSMYLCASSIPGSVRETQYFGPGTRLLVL.

The gene calls are TRBV18 and TRBJ1-4; a weak D match, TRBD1 (6 bases). CDR1 is KGHSH, CDR2 LQKENI, per germline. The CDR3 is 14 residues long. Trimming pared 3 bases from V and 8 bases from J, leaving 13 bases between. This CDR3 reads CASSPRGTGEKLFF. CDR3 DNA: TGTGCCAGCTCACCGAGGGGGACCGGGGAAAAACTGTTTTTT.

V and J are TRBV6-4 and TRBJ1-5, with D hard to call. Trimming shortened V by 0 bases and J by 6 bases, and 9 bases separated the two germline ends. This CDR3 has 14 amino acids. Germline assignment: CDR1 MRHNA and CDR2 SNTAGT. CDR3 residues: CASSDSNFGQPQHF. Here the CDR3 DNA reads TGTGCCAGCAGTGACTCGAATTTCGGTCAGCCCCAGCATTTT.

The chain joins TRBV9 to TRBJ1-4, with 11 bases lining up with TRBD1. This CDR3 is built from 15 residues. Germline CDR1 reads SGDLS; CDR2 reads YYNGEE. V trimming: 3 bases; J trimming: 5 bases; junction bases outside the gene matches: 3. Written as DNA, the CDR3 is TGTGCCAGCAGCGCTGGGACAGGGGGAAATGAAAAACTGTTTTTT. Amino acid sequence: CASSAGTGGNEKLFF. The whole variable domain, filled in from reference TRBV9 and TRBJ1-4, reads DSGVTQTPKHLITATGQRVTLRCSPRSGDLSVYWYQQSLDQGLQFLIQYYNGEERAKGNILERFSAQQFPDLHSELNLSSLELGDSALYFCASSAGTGGNEKLFFGSGTQLSVL.

The V call is TRBV29-1, the J call TRBJ2-7; the match to TRBD2 covers 7 bases. The J segment lost 6 bases and the V segment lost 2 bases, leaving 10 bases of the junction unmatched. The CDR3 is 14 amino acids. CDR1 is SQVTM, CDR2 ANQGSEA, per germline. CDR3 amino acids: CSVESRGGRTEQYF. CDR3 nucleotide sequence: TGCAGCGTTGAAAGTAGGGGCGGGAGAACCGAGCAGTACTTC.

The chain combines TRBV5-6 with TRBJ2-7, with 9 bases fitting TRBD2. This CDR3 spans 16 amino acids. V lost 0 bases and J lost 2; bases outside the gene matches: 6. CDR1 is SGHDT and CDR2 is YYEEEE in the germline V gene. The CDR3, as DNA: TGTGCCAGCAGCTTGGGTCTTGCGGGAGGGCCCTACGAGCAGTACTTC. It translates to CASSLGLAGGPYEQYF.

The genes are TRBV7-9 and TRBJ2-1; 9 bases agree with TRBD1. The CDR3 is made up of 16 amino acids. Germline V lookup: CDR1 SEHNR, CDR2 FQNEAQ (reference sequence). J was trimmed by 3 bases and V by 1 base; bases with no gene match: 4. CDR3 nucleotides: TGTGCCAGCAGCTTAGGGGCGGGACAGGGCTACAATGAGCAGTTCTTC. It codes for CASSLGAGQGYNEQFF.

This chain links TRBV2 with TRBJ1-1; unclear D gene. This CDR3 comprises 10 residues. V was trimmed by 9 bases and J by 10 bases, leaving 12 bases between them. CDR1 is SNHLY and CDR2 is FYNNEI in the germline V gene. The CDR3 protein is CASTRGSAFF. The DNA for the CDR3 is TGTGCCAGTACCAGAGGATCAGCTTTCTTT. Supplemented by reference TRBV2 and TRBJ1-1, the full variable domain reads EPEVTQTPSHQVTQMGQEVILRCVPISNHLYFYWYRQILGQKVEFLVSFYNNEISEKSEIFDDQFSVERPDGSNFTLKIRSTKLEDSAMYFCASTRGSAFFGQGTRLTVV.

The chain has TRBV9 and TRBJ2-5, with 8 positions matching TRBD1. The CDR3 spans 14 residues. From germline, CDR1 is SGDLS and CDR2 YYNGEE. Trimming removed 4 bases from V and 4 bases from J; junction bases left unmatched: 6. Here the CDR3 reads CASSPRTGRETQYF. DNA of the CDR3: TGTGCCAGCAGCCCGAGGACAGGGAGAGAGACCCAGTACTTC.

The chain joins TRBV7-2 to TRBJ2-2, with 9 nucleotides matching TRBD1. The V and J ends lost 1 base and 2 bases, in that order; junction bases with no gene match: 2. Germline CDR1 is SGHTA and CDR2 is FQGNSA. The CDR3 loop spans 16 amino acids. The CDR3 DNA follows: TGTGCCAGCAGCTTAGGGGGACAGGGTAACACCGGGGAGCTGTTTTTT. Translation: CASSLGGQGNTGELFF.

The chain couples TRBV2 to TRBJ1-4, with 9 nucleotides matching TRBD1. In germline, CDR1 is SNHLY, CDR2 FYNNEI. The CDR3 has 14 residues. Trimming cost V 4 bases and J 7 bases; bases outside gene matches: 4. CDR3 sequence (DNA): TGTGCCAGCAGTGTTGGGACAGGGAGTGAAAAACTGTTTTTT. Translating gives CASSVGTGSEKLFF.